This TCR beta chain came from a study of T-cell reconstitution after alpha-beta-depleted transplantation in children. This clonotype occurred once. This sample's TCRbeta library carried unique molecular identifier barcodes. One entry per CDR3 protein results from TCRdb running MiXCR on the PCR reads. The profile shows 360,000 or so distinct CDR3 sequences, about a fifth of them singletons. CDR1 and CDR2 from the germline V gene are DFQATT and SNEGSKA (reference sequence). The CDR3 covers 14 residues. With 4 bases clipped from V and 5 bases from J, the junction kept 8 bases outside the gene matches. The sample here was PBMCs from the stem cell graft donor, taken from the stem cell graft. V gene TRBV20-1 combines with J gene TRBJ1-5; 7 positions match TRBD1. This TCR derives from a human donor who donated a stem cell graft to a child with acute myeloid leukemia. The CDR3 protein is CSATDREGDQPQHF. Written as DNA, the CDR3 is TGCAGTGCTACTGACAGGGAGGGGGATCAGCCCCAGCATTTT.